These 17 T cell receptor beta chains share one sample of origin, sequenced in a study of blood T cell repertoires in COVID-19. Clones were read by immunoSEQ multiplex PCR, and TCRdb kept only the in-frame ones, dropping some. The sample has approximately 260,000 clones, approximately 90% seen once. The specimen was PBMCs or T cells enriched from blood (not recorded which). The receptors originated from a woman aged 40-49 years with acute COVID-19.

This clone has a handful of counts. In nucleotides, the CDR3 is TGTGCCAGCAGCCGGGGACAGAGACACACAGATACGCAGTATTTT. It yields the protein CASSRGQRHTDTQYF. V and J are TRBV11-3 and TRBJ2-3; 7 bases are shared with TRBD1. The CDR3 is made up of 15 amino acids. Germline V CDR1 and CDR2: SGHNT, YENEEA. The J segment lost 2 bases and the V segment lost 5 bases, leaving 7 bases of the junction unmatched.

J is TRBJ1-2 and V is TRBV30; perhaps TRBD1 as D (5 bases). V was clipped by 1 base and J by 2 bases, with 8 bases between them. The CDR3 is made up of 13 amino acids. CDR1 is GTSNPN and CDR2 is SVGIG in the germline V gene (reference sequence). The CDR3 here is CAWSGAGNYGYTF. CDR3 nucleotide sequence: TGTGCCTGGAGTGGGGCAGGGAACTATGGCTACACCTTC. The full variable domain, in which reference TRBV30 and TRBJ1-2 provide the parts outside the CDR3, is SQTIHQWPATLVQPVGSPLSLECTVEGTSNPNLYWYRQAAGRGLQLLFYSVGIGQISSEVPQNLSASRPQDRQFILSSKKLLLSDSGFYLCAWSGAGNYGYTFGSGTRLTVV.

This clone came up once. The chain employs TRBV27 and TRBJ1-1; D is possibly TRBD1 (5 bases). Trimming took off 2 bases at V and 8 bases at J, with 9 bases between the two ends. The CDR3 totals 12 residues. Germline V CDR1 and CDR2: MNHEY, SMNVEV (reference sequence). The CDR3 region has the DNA TGTGCCAGCAGTTTAATTACAGGCGAAGCTTTCTTT. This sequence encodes CASSLITGEAFF.

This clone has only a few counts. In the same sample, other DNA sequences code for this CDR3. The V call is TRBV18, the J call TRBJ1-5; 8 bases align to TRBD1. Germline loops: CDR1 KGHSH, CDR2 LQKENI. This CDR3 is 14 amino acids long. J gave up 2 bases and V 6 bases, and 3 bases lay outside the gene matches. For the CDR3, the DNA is TGTGCCAGCTCCCAGGACAGGGGCAATCAGCCCCAGCATTTT. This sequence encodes CASSQDRGNQPQHF.

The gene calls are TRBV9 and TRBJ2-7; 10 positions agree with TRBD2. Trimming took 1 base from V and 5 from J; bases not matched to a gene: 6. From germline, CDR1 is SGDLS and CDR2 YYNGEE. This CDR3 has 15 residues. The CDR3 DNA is TGTGCCAGCAGCGTAAAAGCGGGAGGGCTGGACGAGCAGTACTTC. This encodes CASSVKAGGLDEQYF.

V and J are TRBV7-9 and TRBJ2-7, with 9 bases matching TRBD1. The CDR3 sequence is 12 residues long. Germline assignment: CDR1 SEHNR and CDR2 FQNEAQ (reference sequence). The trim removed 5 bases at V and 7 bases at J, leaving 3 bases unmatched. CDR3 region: CASSRGTGEQYV. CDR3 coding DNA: TGTGCCAGCAGCCGAGGGACAGGGGAGCAGTACGTC.

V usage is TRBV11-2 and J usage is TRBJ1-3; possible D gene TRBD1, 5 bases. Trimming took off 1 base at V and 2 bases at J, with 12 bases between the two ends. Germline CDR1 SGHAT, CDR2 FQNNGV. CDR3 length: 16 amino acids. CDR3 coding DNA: TGTGCCAGCAGCTTAGGTCACGGGGGTCCTGGAAACACCATATATTTT. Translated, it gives CASSLGHGGPGNTIYF.

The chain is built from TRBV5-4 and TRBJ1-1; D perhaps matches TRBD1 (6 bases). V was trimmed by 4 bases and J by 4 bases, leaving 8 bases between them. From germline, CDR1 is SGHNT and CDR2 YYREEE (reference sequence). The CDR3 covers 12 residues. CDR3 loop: CASSQGGTEAFF. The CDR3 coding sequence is TGTGCCAGCAGCCAAGGGGGCACTGAAGCTTTCTTT.

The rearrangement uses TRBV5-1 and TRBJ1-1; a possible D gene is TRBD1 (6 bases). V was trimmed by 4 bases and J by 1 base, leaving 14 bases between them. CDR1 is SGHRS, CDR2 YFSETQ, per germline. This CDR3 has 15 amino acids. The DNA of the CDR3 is TGCGCCAGCAGCCTGATAACAGGGACGAACACTGAAGCTTTCTTT. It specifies CASSLITGTNTEAFF.

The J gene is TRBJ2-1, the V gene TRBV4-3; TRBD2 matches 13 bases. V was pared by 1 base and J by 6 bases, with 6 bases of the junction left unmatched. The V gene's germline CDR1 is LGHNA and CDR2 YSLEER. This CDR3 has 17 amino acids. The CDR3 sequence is CASSQAPLAGGPNEQFF. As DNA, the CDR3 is TGCGCCAGCAGCCAAGCCCCACTAGCGGGAGGGCCCAATGAGCAGTTCTTC.

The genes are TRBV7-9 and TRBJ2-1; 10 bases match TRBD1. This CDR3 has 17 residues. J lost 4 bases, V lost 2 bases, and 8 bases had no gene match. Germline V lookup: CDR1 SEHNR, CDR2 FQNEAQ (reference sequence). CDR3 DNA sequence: TGTGCCAGCAGCTTATTAGGGGGGACAGGGGTTTACAATGAGCAGTTCTTC. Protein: CASSLLGGTGVYNEQFF.

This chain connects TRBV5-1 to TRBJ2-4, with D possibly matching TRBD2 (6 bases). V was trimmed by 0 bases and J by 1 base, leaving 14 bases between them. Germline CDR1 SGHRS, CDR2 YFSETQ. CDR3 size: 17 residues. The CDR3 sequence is CASSLVGEGLAKNIQYF. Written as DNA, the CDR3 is TGCGCCAGCAGCTTGGTGGGAGAGGGACTGGCCAAAAACATTCAGTACTTC. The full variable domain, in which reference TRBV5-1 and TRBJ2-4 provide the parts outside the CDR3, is KAGVTQTPRYLIKTRGQQVTLSCSPISGHRSVSWYQQTPGQGLQFLFEYFSETQRNKGNFPGRFSGRQFSNSRSEMNVSTLELGDSALYLCASSLVGEGLAKNIQYFGAGTRLSVL.

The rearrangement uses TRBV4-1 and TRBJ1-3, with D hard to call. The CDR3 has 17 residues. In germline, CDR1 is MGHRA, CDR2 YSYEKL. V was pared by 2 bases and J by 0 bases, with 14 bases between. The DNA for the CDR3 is TGCGCCAGCAGCCAATTCCCGCCGACAAACTCTGGAAACACCATATATTTT. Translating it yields CASSQFPPTNSGNTIYF.

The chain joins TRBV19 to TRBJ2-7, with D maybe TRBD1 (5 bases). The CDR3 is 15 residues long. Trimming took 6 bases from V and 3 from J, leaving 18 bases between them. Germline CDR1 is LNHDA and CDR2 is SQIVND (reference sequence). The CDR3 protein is CASRYLGQVGYEQYF. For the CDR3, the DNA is TGTGCCAGTAGGTACTTGGGGCAGGTCGGCTACGAGCAGTACTTC.

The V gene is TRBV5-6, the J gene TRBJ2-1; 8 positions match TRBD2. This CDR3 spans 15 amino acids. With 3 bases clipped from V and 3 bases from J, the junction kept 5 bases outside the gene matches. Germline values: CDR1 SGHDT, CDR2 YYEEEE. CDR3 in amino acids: CASSYFSGNYNEQFF. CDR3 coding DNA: TGTGCCAGCAGCTACTTTAGCGGGAACTACAATGAGCAGTTCTTC.

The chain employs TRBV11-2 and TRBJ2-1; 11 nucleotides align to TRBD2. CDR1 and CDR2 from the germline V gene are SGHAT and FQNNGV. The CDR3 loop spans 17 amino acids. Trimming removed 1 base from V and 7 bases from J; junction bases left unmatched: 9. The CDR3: CASSLGTSGSQGNEQFF. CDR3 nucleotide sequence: TGTGCCAGCAGCTTAGGTACTAGCGGGAGTCAGGGGAATGAGCAGTTCTTC.

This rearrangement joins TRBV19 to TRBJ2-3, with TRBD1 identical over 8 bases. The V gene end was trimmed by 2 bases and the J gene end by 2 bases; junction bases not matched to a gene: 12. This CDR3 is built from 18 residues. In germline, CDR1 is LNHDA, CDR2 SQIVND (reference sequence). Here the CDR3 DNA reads TGTGCCAGTAGTATAAGATGGAGAAGGACAGGGACCACAGATACGCAGTATTTT. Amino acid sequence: CASSIRWRRTGTTDTQYF.